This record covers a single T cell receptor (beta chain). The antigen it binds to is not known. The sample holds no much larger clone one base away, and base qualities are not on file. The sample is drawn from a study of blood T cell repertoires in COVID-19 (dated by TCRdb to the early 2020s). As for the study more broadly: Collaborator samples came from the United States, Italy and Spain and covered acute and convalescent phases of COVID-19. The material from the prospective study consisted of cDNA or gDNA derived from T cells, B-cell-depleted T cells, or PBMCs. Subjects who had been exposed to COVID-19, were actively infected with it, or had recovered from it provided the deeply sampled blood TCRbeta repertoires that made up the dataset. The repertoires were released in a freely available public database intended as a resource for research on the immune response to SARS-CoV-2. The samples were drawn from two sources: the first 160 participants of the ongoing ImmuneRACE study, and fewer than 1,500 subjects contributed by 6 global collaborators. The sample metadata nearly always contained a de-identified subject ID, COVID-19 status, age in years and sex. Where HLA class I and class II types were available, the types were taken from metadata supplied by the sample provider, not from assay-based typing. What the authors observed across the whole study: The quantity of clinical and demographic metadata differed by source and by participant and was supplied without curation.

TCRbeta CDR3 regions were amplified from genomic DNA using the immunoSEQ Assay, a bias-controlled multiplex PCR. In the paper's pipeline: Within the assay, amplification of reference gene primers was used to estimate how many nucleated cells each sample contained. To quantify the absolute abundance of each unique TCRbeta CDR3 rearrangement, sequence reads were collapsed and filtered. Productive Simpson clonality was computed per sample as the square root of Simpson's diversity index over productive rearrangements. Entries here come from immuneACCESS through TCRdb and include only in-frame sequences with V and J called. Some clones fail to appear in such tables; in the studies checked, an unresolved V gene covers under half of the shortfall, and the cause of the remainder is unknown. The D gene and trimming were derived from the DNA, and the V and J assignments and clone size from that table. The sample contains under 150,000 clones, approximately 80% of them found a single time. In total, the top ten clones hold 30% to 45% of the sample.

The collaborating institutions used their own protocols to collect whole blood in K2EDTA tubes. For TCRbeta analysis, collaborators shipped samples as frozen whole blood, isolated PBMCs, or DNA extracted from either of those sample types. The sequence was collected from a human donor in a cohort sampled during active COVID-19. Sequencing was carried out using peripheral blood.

The CDR3 reads CASSPDRVNYGYTF. The nucleotide sequence is TGTGCCAGCAGCCCCGACAGAGTAAACTATGGCTACACCTTC. Rearrangement joined TRBV7-2 to TRBJ1-2; TRBD1 could be the D gene, as 5 bases match. Cut back by 5 bases and 2 bases, the V and J ends lie 12 bases apart. As encoded in the germline V gene, CDR1 is SGHTA while CDR2 is FQGNSA. The CDR3, from cysteine to phenylalanine, totals 14 residues. Just CDR3 DNA is preserved here, 42 bases in frame from base 1.